The clone carrying this TCR beta chain was seen a few times. Its antigen remains unknown. A read error is possible here, since a much larger clone lies one base away. The data were taken from a study of tumor-infiltrating lymphocytes in primary liver carcinoma. Study as a whole: Ranging in age from 30 to 69 years, the patients were men and women. General study points: Tumor specimens were characterized by a significantly higher top-250-clone fraction than blood (p = 0.039).

Starting material of 450 to 500 ng total RNA yielded TCR beta cDNA via a constant-region primer. Library construction for TCR beta comprised three nested multiplex PCR rounds performed with slightly modified ARM-PCR. Researchers ran the first two PCR rounds for around 10 cycles each with TRBV1-TRBV30 forward primers and a C-beta reverse primer. TCRdb reprocessed the multiplex PCR reads via MiXCR and lists one record per CDR3 protein. Of just under 95,000 distinct CDR3 sequences detected, about 73% appear once; the ten largest clones hold 25% to 35%. DNA and RNA were both co-extracted from approximately 22-30 mg of bulk tissue that had not been sorted. Resecting the tumor surgically was how the patients' primary liver carcinoma was treated. Patients in the cohort were treatment-naive and living with chronic HBV infection. This CDR3 contains 15 residues. The germline V gene encodes CDR1 SQVTM and CDR2 ANQGSEA. V gave up 7 bases and J gave up 4 bases; unmatched junction bases: 12.

The rearrangement uses TRBV29-1 and TRBJ2-3; 9 positions agree with TRBD2. The origin of this receptor is a middle-aged man with primary liver carcinoma and hepatitis B virus infection. Sequenced: tumor-adjacent normal liver tissue. CDR3 in amino acids: CSAGGRARGADTQYF. CDR3 bases: TGCAGCGCTGGCGGGAGGGCCCGTGGCGCAGATACGCAGTATTTT.